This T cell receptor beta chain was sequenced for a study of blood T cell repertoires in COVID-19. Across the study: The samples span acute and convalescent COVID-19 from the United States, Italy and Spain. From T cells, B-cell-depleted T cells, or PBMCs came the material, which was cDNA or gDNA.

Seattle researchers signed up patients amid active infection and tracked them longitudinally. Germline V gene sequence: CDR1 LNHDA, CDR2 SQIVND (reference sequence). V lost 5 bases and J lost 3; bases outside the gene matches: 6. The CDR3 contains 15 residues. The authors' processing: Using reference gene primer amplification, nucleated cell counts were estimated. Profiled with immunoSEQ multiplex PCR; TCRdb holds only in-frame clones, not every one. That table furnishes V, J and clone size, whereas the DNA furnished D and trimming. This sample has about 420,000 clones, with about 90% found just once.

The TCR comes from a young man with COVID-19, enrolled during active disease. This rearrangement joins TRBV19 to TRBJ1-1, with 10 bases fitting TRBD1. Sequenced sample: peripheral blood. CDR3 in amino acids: CASSSTGGAYTEAFF. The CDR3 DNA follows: TGTGCCAGTAGTTCGACAGGGGGCGCGTACACTGAAGCTTTCTTT.